This T cell receptor (beta chain) derives from a study of OX40 agonist ivuxolimab in advanced cancers. This CDR3 contains 16 residues. Losses at the gene ends were 4 bases for V and 0 bases for J; bases not matched to a gene: 5. In germline, CDR1 is SGHVS, CDR2 FQNEAQ. TCRdb's copy holds only in-frame clones and misses some; the assay was immunoSEQ multiplex PCR. The data contain roughly 90,000 clones, approximately 91% of them singletons. This material consisted of CD4+ or CD8+ T cells sorted from blood, taken in a trial of the OX40 agonist ivuxolimab. The rearrangement uses TRBV7-8 and TRBJ1-5; 8 bases are shared with TRBD1. The receptor's source is an adult with an advanced solid tumor such as melanoma, head and neck, liver or kidney cancer. In nucleotides, the CDR3 is TGTGCCAGCAGCTCAGGACAGGGCTATAGCAATCAGCCCCAGCATTTT. Translating it yields CASSSGQGYSNQPQHF.